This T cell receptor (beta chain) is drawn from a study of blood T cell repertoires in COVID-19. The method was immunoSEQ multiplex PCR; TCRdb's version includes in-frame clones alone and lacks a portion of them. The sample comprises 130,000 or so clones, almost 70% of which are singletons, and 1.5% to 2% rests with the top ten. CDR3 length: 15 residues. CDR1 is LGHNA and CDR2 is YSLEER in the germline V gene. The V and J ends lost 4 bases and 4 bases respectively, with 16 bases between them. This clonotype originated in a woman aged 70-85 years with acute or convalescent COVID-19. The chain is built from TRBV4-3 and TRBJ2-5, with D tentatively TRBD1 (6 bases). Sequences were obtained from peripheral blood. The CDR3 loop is CASSPNSRGRETQYF. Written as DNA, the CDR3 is TGCGCCAGCAGCCCGAACTCCAGGGGTAGAGAGACCCAGTACTTC.